These T cell receptor beta chains were read from a single sample in a study of CD8 T cells in ankylosing spondylitis. TCRdb re-called the 5' RACE reads with MiXCR, one entry per CDR3 protein. The table lists a few hundred thousand distinct CDR3 sequences, approximately 20% of them singletons. Material: blood, either unsorted or a sorted T cell fraction (not recorded which). The receptors come from a male donor with ankylosing spondylitis. Each CDR3 is given with its conserved first and last residue. A D gene is named only where the DNA matches it firmly. Only part of the rows carry a size: once, few, many, or a class if the clone is expanded.

CDR3 DNA: TGTGCCAGCAGCGGGGCGCGCGGGATGGTCGGGGAGCTGTTTTTT
CDR3 protein: CASSGARGMVGELFF
V gene: TRBV11-3
J gene: TRBJ2-2
clone size: few
D gene: NA

CDR3 DNA: TGTGCCAGCTCACCGCTTACTAGCGAGATATCCGAGCAGTACTTC
CDR3 protein: CASSPLTSEISEQYF
V gene: TRBV18
J gene: TRBJ2-7
clone size: NA
D gene: TRBD2

CDR3 DNA: TGTGCCAGCAGCTTCGATGTAGCGCAGTATTTT
CDR3 protein: CASSFDVAQYF
V gene: TRBV7-8
J gene: TRBJ2-3
clone size: few
D gene: NA

CDR3 DNA: TGTGCCAGCAGTGAATTCGTCGGCGAAGAGACCCAGTACTTC
CDR3 protein: CASSEFVGEETQYF
V gene: TRBV25-1
J gene: TRBJ2-5
clone size: NA
D gene: NA

CDR3 DNA: TGTGCCAGCAAGAAAGGAGGTAGAGACACCGGGGAGCTGTTTTTT
CDR3 protein: CASKKGGRDTGELFF
V gene: TRBV7-3
J gene: TRBJ2-2
clone size: NA
D gene: NA

CDR3 DNA: TGCAGTGCTAGAGATTTTTCGATAGAGACCCAGTACTTC
CDR3 protein: CSARDFSIETQYF
V gene: TRBV20-1
J gene: TRBJ2-5
clone size: NA
D gene: NA

CDR3 DNA: TGTGCCAGCAGCCCCATGCTAGGGAACTCCTACGAGCAGTACTTC
CDR3 protein: CASSPMLGNSYEQYF
V gene: TRBV3-1
J gene: TRBJ2-7
clone size: NA
D gene: NA

CDR3 DNA: TGTGCCAGCAGTTACTCAGGGGGTCGGGAGGGTGAGCAGTTCTTC
CDR3 protein: CASSYSGGREGEQFF
V gene: TRBV6-5
J gene: TRBJ2-1
clone size: NA
D gene: TRBD2

CDR3 DNA: TGTGCCAGCAGGGGGTCGGACAGGGGAGGTCAAGAGACCCAGTACTTC
CDR3 protein: CASRGSDRGGQETQYF
V gene: TRBV27
J gene: TRBJ2-5
clone size: few
D gene: TRBD1

CDR3 DNA: TGTGCCAGCAGCCGGGGAGGGGGGGCGCGGGTCGAGCAGTACTTC
CDR3 protein: CASSRGGGARVEQYF
V gene: TRBV12-3/TRBV12-4
J gene: TRBJ2-7
clone size: NA
D gene: NA

CDR3 DNA: TGCGCCAGCAAGCTAGCGGAACATTATATGCAGTATTTT
CDR3 protein: CASKLAEHYMQYF
V gene: TRBV5-1
J gene: TRBJ2-3
clone size: NA
D gene: TRBD2

CDR3 DNA: TGCAGTGCTAGCGTACCGGGGGGTACGGAGACCCAGTACTTC
CDR3 protein: CSASVPGGTETQYF
V gene: TRBV20-1
J gene: TRBJ2-5
clone size: few
D gene: TRBD2

CDR3 DNA: TGCGCCAGCAGCTTGGTTCTAGCGGGCGAGCAGTACTTC
CDR3 protein: CASSLVLAGEQYF
V gene: TRBV5-1
J gene: TRBJ2-7
clone size: NA
D gene: TRBD2

CDR3 DNA: TGTGCCAGCATGGTCTCGCAGGGGTCAGCCGGGGAGCTGTTTTTT
CDR3 protein: CASMVSQGSAGELFF
V gene: TRBV2
J gene: TRBJ2-2
clone size: NA
D gene: NA

CDR3 DNA: TGCGCCAGCAGCTTGTCGGAGCTGGGGAGTTCCTACGAGCAGTACTTC
CDR3 protein: CASSLSELGSSYEQYF
V gene: TRBV5-1
J gene: TRBJ2-7
clone size: few
D gene: NA

CDR3 DNA: TGCGCCAGCAGCGGTAATCTAGGTGGTACGCAGTATTTT
CDR3 protein: CASSGNLGGTQYF
V gene: TRBV5-1
J gene: TRBJ2-3
clone size: NA
D gene: NA

CDR3 DNA: TGCAGTGCTGGGGGCACAAGGGGAATAATCTACGAGCAGTACTTC
CDR3 protein: CSAGGTRGIIYEQYF
V gene: TRBV20-1
J gene: TRBJ2-7
clone size: NA
D gene: NA

CDR3 DNA: TGTGCCAGTAGTATCGGCGGGACAAACCAAGAGACCCAGTACTTC
CDR3 protein: CASSIGGTNQETQYF
V gene: TRBV19
J gene: TRBJ2-5
clone size: NA
D gene: NA

CDR3 DNA: TGTGCCAGCAGCTACGCGAGCGGAAGCTACGAGCAGTACTTC
CDR3 protein: CASSYASGSYEQYF
V gene: TRBV7-6
J gene: TRBJ2-7
clone size: NA
D gene: NA

CDR3 DNA: TGTGCCAGCATGCGGGGGGAGTGGATGTACTTC
CDR3 protein: CASMRGEWMYF
V gene: TRBV28
J gene: TRBJ2-7
clone size: NA
D gene: TRBD2

CDR3 DNA: TGTGCCAGCAGCCAAGATAGGACACCTTACGAGCAGTACTTC
CDR3 protein: CASSQDRTPYEQYF
V gene: TRBV3-1
J gene: TRBJ2-7
clone size: few
D gene: NA

CDR3 DNA: TGCGCCAGCAGCGTGGGCCAGGGGCGGAACACCGGGGAGCTGTTTTTT
CDR3 protein: CASSVGQGRNTGELFF
V gene: TRBV5-1
J gene: TRBJ2-2
clone size: NA
D gene: NA

CDR3 DNA: TGTGCCAGCAGTTACCTCCCCGGGGGGCGAGGAAACACCATATATTTT
CDR3 protein: CASSYLPGGRGNTIYF
V gene: TRBV6-5
J gene: TRBJ1-3
clone size: few
D gene: NA